The source of this T cell receptor (beta chain) is a study of cytomegalovirus exposure and HLA in healthy donors. The PCR contained 60 Vbeta and 13 Jbeta primers. Sequencing used immunoSEQ multiplex PCR; TCRdb keeps in-frame clones, though not all of them. The repertoire holds more than 150,000 clones, with 80% to 85% as singletons. Germline-derived CDR1 and CDR2 are MNHNS and SASEGT. This CDR3 spans 13 amino acids. Trimming left V 4 bases short and J 0 bases short, with 4 bases between. Input material: PBMCs. The TCR comes from a man between 50 and 59 years old in good health and CMV-seronegative. The V and J genes are TRBV6-1 and TRBJ2-4, with unresolved D. CDR3 sequence reads: CASSALAKNIQYF. The CDR3 DNA reads TGTGCCAGCAGTGCTCTAGCCAAAAACATTCAGTACTTC.